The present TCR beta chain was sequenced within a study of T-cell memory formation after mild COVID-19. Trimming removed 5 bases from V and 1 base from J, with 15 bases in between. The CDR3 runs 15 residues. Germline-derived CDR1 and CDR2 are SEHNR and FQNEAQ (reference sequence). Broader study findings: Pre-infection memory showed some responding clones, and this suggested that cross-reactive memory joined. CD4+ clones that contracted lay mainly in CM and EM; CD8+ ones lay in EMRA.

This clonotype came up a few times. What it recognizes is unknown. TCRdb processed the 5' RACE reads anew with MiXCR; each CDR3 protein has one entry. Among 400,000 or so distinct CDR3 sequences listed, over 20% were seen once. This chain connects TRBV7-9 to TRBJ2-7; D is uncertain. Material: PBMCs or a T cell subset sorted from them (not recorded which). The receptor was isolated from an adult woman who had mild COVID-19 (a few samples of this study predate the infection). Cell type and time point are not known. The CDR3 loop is CASSPLGKGSYEQYF. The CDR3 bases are TGTGCCAGCAGCCCATTGGGGAAGGGTTCCTACGAGCAGTACTTC.